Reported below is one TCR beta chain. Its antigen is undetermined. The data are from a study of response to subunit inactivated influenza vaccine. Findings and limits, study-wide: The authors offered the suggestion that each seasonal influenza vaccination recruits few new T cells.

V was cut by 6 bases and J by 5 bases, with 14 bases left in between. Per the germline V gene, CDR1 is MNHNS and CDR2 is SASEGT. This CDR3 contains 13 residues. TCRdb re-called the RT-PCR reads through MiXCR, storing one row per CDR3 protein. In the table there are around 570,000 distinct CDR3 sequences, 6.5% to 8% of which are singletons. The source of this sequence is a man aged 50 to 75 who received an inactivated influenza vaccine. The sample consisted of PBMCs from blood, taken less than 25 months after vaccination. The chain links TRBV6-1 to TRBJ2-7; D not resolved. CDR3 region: CASRDEGLHEQYF. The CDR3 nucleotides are TGTGCCAGCAGGGATGAAGGGCTACACGAGCAGTACTTC.